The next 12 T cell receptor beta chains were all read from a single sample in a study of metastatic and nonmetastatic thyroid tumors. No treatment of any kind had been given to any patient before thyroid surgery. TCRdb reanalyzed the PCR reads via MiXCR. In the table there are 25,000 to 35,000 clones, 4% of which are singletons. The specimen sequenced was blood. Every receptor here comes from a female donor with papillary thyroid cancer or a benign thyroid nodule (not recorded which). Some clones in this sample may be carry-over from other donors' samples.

In DNA, the CDR3 is TGTGCCAGTAGTATTCGGACAGCCCGCGGAGGCTACACCTTC. This sequence encodes CASSIRTARGGYTF. J is TRBJ1-2 and V is TRBV19, with D perhaps TRBD1 (6 bases). Germline V lookup: CDR1 LNHDA, CDR2 SQIVND (reference sequence). Trimming removed 3 bases at V and 8 bases at J, with 16 bases between. The CDR3 spans 14 residues.

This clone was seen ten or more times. The CDR3 nucleotides read TGCAGTATCTTTCATAGGGGGCTTGTGCAGTTCTTC. Amino acid sequence: CSIFHRGLVQFF. This rearrangement joins TRBV20-1 to TRBJ2-1, with TRBD1 matching 7 bases. V was clipped by 8 bases and J by 12 bases; unmatched bases: 13. The CDR3 has 12 residues. Germline V gene sequence: CDR1 DFQATT, CDR2 SNEGSKA (reference sequence).

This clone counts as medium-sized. The CDR3 DNA sequence: TGTGCCAGCGTCGAGGGACAGGGCTACGAGCAGTACTTC. Protein: CASVEGQGYEQYF. This rearrangement joins TRBV28 to TRBJ2-7, with 9 positions matching TRBD1. CDR1 and CDR2 (germline): MDHEN, SYDVKM. Trimming at V came to 8 bases and at J to 3 bases, leaving 5 bases not matched to a gene. This CDR3 comprises 13 residues. The entire variable domain, with the rest obtained from reference TRBV28 and TRBJ2-7, is as follows: DVKVTQSSRYLVKRTGEKVFLECVQDMDHENMFWYRQDPGLGLRLIYFSYDVKMKEKGDIPEGYSVSREKKERFSLILESASTNQTSMYLCASVEGQGYEQYFGPGTRLTVT.

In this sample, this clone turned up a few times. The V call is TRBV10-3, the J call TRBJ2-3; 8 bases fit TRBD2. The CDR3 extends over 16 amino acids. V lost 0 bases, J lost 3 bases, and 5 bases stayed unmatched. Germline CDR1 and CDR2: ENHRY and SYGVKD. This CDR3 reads CAISESFASGTDTQYF. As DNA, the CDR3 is TGTGCCATCAGTGAGTCATTTGCTAGCGGGACAGATACGCAGTATTTT.

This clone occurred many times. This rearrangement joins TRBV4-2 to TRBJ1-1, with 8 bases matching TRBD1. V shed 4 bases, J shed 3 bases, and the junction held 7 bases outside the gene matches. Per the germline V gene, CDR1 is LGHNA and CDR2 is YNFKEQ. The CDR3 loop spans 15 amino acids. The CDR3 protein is CASSPKADRDTEAFF. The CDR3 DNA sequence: TGTGCCAGCAGCCCCAAAGCGGACAGGGACACTGAAGCTTTCTTT.

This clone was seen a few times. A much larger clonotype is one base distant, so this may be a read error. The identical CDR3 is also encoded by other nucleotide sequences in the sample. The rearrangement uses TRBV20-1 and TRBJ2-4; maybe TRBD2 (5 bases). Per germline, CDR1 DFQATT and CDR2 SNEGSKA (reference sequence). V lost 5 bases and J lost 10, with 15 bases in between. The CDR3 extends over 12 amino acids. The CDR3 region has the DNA TGCAGTGCTTTGCTAGCAGCAGGTATTCAGTACTTC. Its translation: CSALLAAGIQYF.

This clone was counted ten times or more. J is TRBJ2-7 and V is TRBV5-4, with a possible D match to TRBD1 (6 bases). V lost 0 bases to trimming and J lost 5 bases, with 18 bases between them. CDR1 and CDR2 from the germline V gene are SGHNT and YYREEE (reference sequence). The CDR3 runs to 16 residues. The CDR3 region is CASSLGTGSIQDEQYF. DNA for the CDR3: TGTGCCAGCAGCTTGGGAACAGGGTCAATTCAGGACGAGCAGTACTTC. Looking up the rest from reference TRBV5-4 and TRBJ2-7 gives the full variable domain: ETGVTQSPTHLIKTRGQQVTLRCSSQSGHNTVSWYQQALGQGPQFIFQYYREEENGRGNFPPRFSGLQFPNYSSELNVNALELDDSALYLCASSLGTGSIQDEQYFGPGTRLTVT.

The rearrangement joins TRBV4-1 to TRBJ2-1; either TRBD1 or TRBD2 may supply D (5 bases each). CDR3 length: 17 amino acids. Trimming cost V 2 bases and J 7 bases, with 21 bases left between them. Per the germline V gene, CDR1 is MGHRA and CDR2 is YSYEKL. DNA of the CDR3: TGCGCCAGCAGCCAATATGATTTGGGGGATCATTTGAATGAGCAGTTCTTC. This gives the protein CASSQYDLGDHLNEQFF.

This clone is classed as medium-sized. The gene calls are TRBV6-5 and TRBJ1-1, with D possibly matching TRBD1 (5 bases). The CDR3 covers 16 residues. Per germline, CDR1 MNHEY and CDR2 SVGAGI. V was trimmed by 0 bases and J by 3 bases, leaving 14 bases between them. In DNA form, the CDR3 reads TGTGCCAGCAGTTACTCGCGCAGGGCGGTGGACACTGAAGCTTTCTTT. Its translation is CASSYSRRAVDTEAFF.

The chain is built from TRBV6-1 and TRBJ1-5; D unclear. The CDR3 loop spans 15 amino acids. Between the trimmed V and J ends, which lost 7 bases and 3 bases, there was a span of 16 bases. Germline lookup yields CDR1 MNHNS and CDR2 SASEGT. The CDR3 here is CASTLGSGLNQPQHF. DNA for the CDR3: TGTGCCAGCACCCTCGGGTCCGGGCTCAATCAGCCCCAGCATTTT.

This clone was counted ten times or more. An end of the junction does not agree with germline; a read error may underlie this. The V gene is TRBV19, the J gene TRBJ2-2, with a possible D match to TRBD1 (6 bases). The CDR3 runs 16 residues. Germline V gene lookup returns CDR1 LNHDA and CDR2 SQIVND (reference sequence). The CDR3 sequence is CASRTIRTAFTGEPFF. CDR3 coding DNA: TGTGCCAGTAGAACTATCCGGACAGCATTCACCGGGGAGCCGTTTTTT.

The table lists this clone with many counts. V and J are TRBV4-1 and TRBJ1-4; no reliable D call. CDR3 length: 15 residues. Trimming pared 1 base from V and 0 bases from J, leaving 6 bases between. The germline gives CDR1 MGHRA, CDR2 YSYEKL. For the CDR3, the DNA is TGCGCCAGCAGCCAAGTGGGCGCAACTAATGAAAAACTGTTTTTT. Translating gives CASSQVGATNEKLFF.